This is a list of T cell receptor beta chains from one sample in a study of T cell responses to AZD1222 COVID-19 vaccine. The assay was immunoSEQ multiplex PCR, and TCRdb's table has in-frame clones only and misses some. The sample has approximately 150,000 clones; about 90% are singletons. Material: peripheral blood, obtained 28 days after the second AZD1222 dose. The receptors come from an adult who received the AZD1222 COVID-19 vaccine. Each CDR3 is given with its conserved first and last residue. D genes are given only for firm matches. Expanded clones get a size class; other rows say once, few or many, or leave the size out.

DNA,CDR3,J,D,size,V
TGTGCCAGCACACTAAGGGGAGGGAGTCAGCCCCAGCATTTT,CASTLRGGSQPQHF,TRBJ1-5,NA,NA,TRBV27
TGTGCCAGCAGCCTATTCCTAGGTCTTAACTATGGCTACACCTTC,CASSLFLGLNYGYTF,TRBJ1-2,NA,NA,TRBV3-1/TRBV3-2
TGTGCCATCGCTTCCGGGACTAGCGTGTACGAGCAGTACTTC,CAIASGTSVYEQYF,TRBJ2-7,TRBD2,NA,TRBV10-3
TGTGCCAGAGAACCGGGACAGGGCTGCGAGCAGTACTTC,CAREPGQGCEQYF,TRBJ2-7,TRBD1,NA,TRBV19
TGTGCCTGGAGGGGGACAGGGGGCGTCTATGGCTACACCTTC,CAWRGTGGVYGYTF,TRBJ1-2,TRBD1,NA,TRBV30
TGTGCCAGCAGCCCACAGCGGGGGGGTAGGAATGAGCAGTTCTTC,CASSPQRGGRNEQFF,TRBJ2-1,TRBD2,NA,TRBV7-9
TGTGCCAGCGCCATCGGGGGAGGCAACACTGAAGCTTTCTTT,CASAIGGGNTEAFF,TRBJ1-1,NA,NA,TRBV28
TGTGCCAGCAGTTACTCACCCCAGGGGGACACCGGGGAGCTGTTTTTT,CASSYSPQGDTGELFF,TRBJ2-2,TRBD1,NA,TRBV6-5
TGCGCCAGCAGCTTGGCTGGCGGGGATTACAATGAGCAGTTCTTC,CASSLAGGDYNEQFF,TRBJ2-1,NA,NA,TRBV5-1
TGTGCCAGCAGCTCTGGACCAAGCACAGATACGCAGTATTTT,CASSSGPSTDTQYF,TRBJ2-3,NA,NA,TRBV7-2
TGTGCCAGTACCCAGGGACTAGCGGGAGGGATAGCCTACAATGAGCAGTTCTTC,CASTQGLAGGIAYNEQFF,TRBJ2-1,TRBD2,NA,TRBV19
TGTGCCAGCAGTGGAACTGGGGCCAACGTCCTGACTTTC,CASSGTGANVLTF,TRBJ2-6,NA,NA,TRBV7-9
TGTGCCAGCAGCCAAACCGGGACAGGGAGCTCCTATAATTCACCCCTCCACTTT,CASSQTGTGSSYNSPLHF,TRBJ1-6,TRBD1,few,TRBV3-1/TRBV3-2
TGTGCCAGCAGGGCCAGGGAGGCCAAAAACATTCAGTACTTC,CASRAREAKNIQYF,TRBJ2-4,NA,NA,TRBV2
TGTGCCAGCAGCTTAGGGGTTGCAAGCACAGATACGCAGTATTTT,CASSLGVASTDTQYF,TRBJ2-3,NA,NA,TRBV7-9
TGTGCCAGCAGCCGCAGGGGGATCAAAAACATTCAGTACTTC,CASSRRGIKNIQYF,TRBJ2-4,NA,NA,TRBV21-1
TGTGCCAGCAGTTTATATGAGGGGATGGGCACTGAAGCTTTCTTT,CASSLYEGMGTEAFF,TRBJ1-1,NA,NA,TRBV27
TGCAGTGCGGGGAGTTATGGCTACACCTTC,CSAGSYGYTF,TRBJ1-2,NA,NA,TRBV20-1
TGTGCCAGCAGCCTATACCGGACTAGCGTCAACCACTACGAGCAGTACTTC,CASSLYRTSVNHYEQYF,TRBJ2-7,TRBD2,once,TRBV7-2
TGTGCCAGCAGACTAAGCACCACAGATACGCAGTATTTT,CASRLSTTDTQYF,TRBJ2-3,NA,NA,TRBV6-5
TGCGCCAGCAGTGAATTAGGGGACATCAGCACAGATACGCAGTATTTT,CASSELGDISTDTQYF,TRBJ2-3,NA,NA,TRBV10-2
TGTGCCAGAAGCTTGTTGCGGGGGAGGGCCAATGAGCAGTTCTTC,CARSLLRGRANEQFF,TRBJ2-1,TRBD2,NA,TRBV5-3
TGTGCCAGCAGTTATAAGCGGGAGTGGGCAGATACGCAGTATTTT,CASSYKREWADTQYF,TRBJ2-3,TRBD2,NA,TRBV6-5
TGTGCCAGCAGTTACTCGATCCAGGGGTCCTACGAGCAGTACTTC,CASSYSIQGSYEQYF,TRBJ2-7,NA,NA,TRBV6-5
TGTGCCAGCAGCCCGAAGGGACAGAACTATGGCTACACCTTC,CASSPKGQNYGYTF,TRBJ1-2,TRBD1,few,TRBV11-2
TGTGCCAGCAGCCAAGCCAGGGGGGACAGGGTTCGGTCACCCCTCCACTTT,CASSQARGDRVRSPLHF,TRBJ1-6,TRBD1,NA,TRBV3-1/TRBV3-2
TGTGCCAGCAGCTACTACAATGAGCAGTTCTTC,CASSYYNEQFF,TRBJ2-1,NA,NA,TRBV3-1/TRBV3-2
TGTGCCAGCAGCCCCCCCATCGGAGGGGGCAATTCACCCCTCCACTTT,CASSPPIGGGNSPLHF,TRBJ1-6,TRBD1,once,TRBV28
TGTGCCAGCAGTACTACAGGATTTAACTATGGCTACACCTTC,CASSTTGFNYGYTF,TRBJ1-2,NA,NA,TRBV28
TGCGCCAGCAGCCAGGCAGCGGGACAGGGATCCTATGGCTACACCTTC,CASSQAAGQGSYGYTF,TRBJ1-2,TRBD1,NA,TRBV4-1
TGTGCCAGCAGCGAAGCCGGGACAAACTATGGCTACACCTTC,CASSEAGTNYGYTF,TRBJ1-2,NA,NA,TRBV25-1
TGTGCCAGCAGTTCGGAGACTAGTGTCTTCGAGCAGTACTTC,CASSSETSVFEQYF,TRBJ2-7,NA,NA,TRBV6-5
TGTGCCAGCGGGACTAGCGGGGGGGCCCCCGGGGAGCTGTTTTTT,CASGTSGGAPGELFF,TRBJ2-2,TRBD2,NA,TRBV2
TGTGCCAGCAGCCGTAGAGGGGACAGGAACCAAGAGACCCAGTACTTC,CASSRRGDRNQETQYF,TRBJ2-5,TRBD1,NA,TRBV9
TGTGCCAGCAGCCACACAACGACAGGGGGGCTCTACACCTTC,CASSHTTTGGLYTF,TRBJ1-2,TRBD1,NA,TRBV14
TGTGCCAGCAGTTTGGGTGGGGGGGAGAAACCCCTCCACTTT,CASSLGGGEKPLHF,TRBJ1-6,NA,NA,TRBV28
TGTGCCACCAGTAGTAATAATTCACCCCTCCACTTT,CATSSNNSPLHF,TRBJ1-6,NA,NA,TRBV15
TGTGCCAGCAGTCTGGGGGGCTATGGCTACACCTTC,CASSLGGYGYTF,TRBJ1-2,NA,NA,TRBV28
TGTGCCAGCAGTGTTGAGGGCCGATCCTACGAGCAGTACTTC,CASSVEGRSYEQYF,TRBJ2-7,NA,NA,TRBV2
TGTGCCAGCAGTGACTCGTCGGGGATCCAGCATTTT,CASSDSSGIQHF,TRBJ1-5,NA,once,TRBV6-4
TGTGCCAGCTCACCAATAGGACAGGGACGATTGAACTATGGCTACACCTTC,CASSPIGQGRLNYGYTF,TRBJ1-2,TRBD1,NA,TRBV18